This TCR beta chain was sequenced for a study of control samples from healthy donors and cancer patients. This table comes from immunoSEQ multiplex PCR, and its TCRdb copy is limited to in-frame clones, with some not included. Among around 250,000 clones listed, roughly 82% were seen once. CDR1 KGHSH and CDR2 LQKENI come from the germline V gene. The CDR3 extends over 17 amino acids. The V and J ends lost 0 bases and 11 bases, in that order; junction bases with no gene match: 13. This TCR derives from a woman aged 55-70 years with lung cancer. The J gene is TRBJ2-1, the V gene TRBV18; 10 positions match TRBD2. Sequencing input: PBMCs. The chain's CDR3 is CASSPPGYVLAGAKQFF. The CDR3, as DNA: TGTGCCAGCTCACCACCGGGTTATGTCCTAGCGGGGGCAAAGCAGTTCTTC. The full variable domain, completed using reference TRBV18 and TRBJ2-1, is NAGVMQNPRHLVRRRGQEARLRCSPMKGHSHVYWYRQLPEEGLKFMVYLQKENIIDESGMPKERFSAEFPKEGPSILRIQQVVRGDSAAYFCASSPPGYVLAGAKQFFGPGTRLTVL.